The 4 T cell receptor beta chains below come from one sample, sequenced in a study of Tregs in tolerant kidney transplant recipients. TCRdb's table, derived via immunoSEQ multiplex PCR, lists solely in-frame clones and lacks some. This repertoire includes approximately 35,000 clones. The input for sequencing was CD8+ T cells from blood, taken before the transplant. The receptors derive from a human donor who received a combined kidney and bone marrow transplant.

Notes on this clone: The read is 3 residues too short to cover the CDR3 end, so that end is filled in from the germline J gene. The V call is TRBV6-4, the J call TRBJ1-5; 12 positions agree with TRBD1. This CDR3 spans 18 amino acids. The V gene end was trimmed by 4 bases and the J gene end by 7 bases; junction bases not matched to a gene: 14. Germline V lookup: CDR1 MRHNA, CDR2 SNTAGT. The CDR3 bases that were read are TGTGCCAGCAGTGTCTCTTTCGGGACAGGGGGCTTAATACAGCCC. It encodes CASSVSFGTGGLIQP. The entire CDR3 reads CASSVSFGTGGLIQPQHF.

With regard to this clone: Sequencing ends 3 residues short of the CDR3 end; the germline J gene provides the rest. The genes are TRBV5-1 and TRBJ2-3, with 12 bases fitting TRBD2. The CDR3 contains 17 residues. Trimming took 0 bases from V and 4 from J; bases not matched to a gene: 6. Germline assignment: CDR1 SGHRS and CDR2 YFSETQ. The sequenced part of the CDR3 DNA is TGCGCCAGCAGCTTGGCCTCTAGCGGGGGGGCCGCAGATACG. This codes for CASSLASSGGAADT. The CDR3 as a whole reads CASSLASSGGAADTQYF.

As regards this clone: The CDR3 end is not reached by the read, which stops 3 residues before it; the germline J gene fills it in. The chain has TRBV19 and TRBJ2-2, with TRBD1 identical over 9 bases. This CDR3 comprises 15 residues. Germline V gene data show CDR1 as LNHDA and CDR2 as SQIVND (reference sequence). V trimming: 6 bases; J trimming: 0 bases; junction bases outside the gene matches: 2. Partial CDR3 DNA: TGTGCCAGTAGCAGGACAGGGGCGAACACCGGGGAG. It codes for CASSRTGANTGE. The entire CDR3 protein is CASSRTGANTGELFF. Variable domain in full (rest from reference TRBV19 and TRBJ2-2): DGGITQSPKYLFRKEGQNVTLSCEQNLNHDAMYWYRQDPGQGLRLIYYSQIVNDFQKGDIAEGYSVSREKKESFPLTVTSAQKNPTAFYLCASSRTGANTGELFFGEGSRLTVL.

Note on this clone: The read halts 3 residues ahead of the CDR3 end, with the missing end drawn from the germline J gene. The chain is built from TRBV6-2 or TRBV6-3 and TRBJ2-1, with 7 bases aligning to TRBD1. Unmatched junction bases numbered 9, after V lost 6 bases and J lost 4 bases. Germline assignment: CDR1 MNHEY and CDR2 SVGEGT. The CDR3 is 15 residues long. CDR3 sequence: CASRLPGQLYNEQFF. The sequenced CDR3 bases are TGTGCCAGCAGACTACCGGGACAGCTATACAATGAG.